The rows below give T cell receptor beta chains drawn from one sample of a study of blood T cells in healthy people across ages. TCRdb used MiXCR to reprocess the 5' RACE reads, holding one entry per CDR3 protein. Of fewer than 900,000 distinct CDR3 sequences detected, more than 40% appear once; the ten largest clones hold roughly 31%. What was sequenced was blood. The receptors come from a woman aged 55-75 years in good health. CDR3s include the opening cysteine and the closing phenylalanine or tryptophan. The D gene is left open where the match is weak. Clone sizes are given selectively: once, few, many, or a class where the clone is expanded.

TRBJ1-2,15,few,TRBD1,TRBV7-2,CASSLMGQTNYGYTF,TGTGCCAGCAGCTTAATGGGACAGACAAATTATGGCTACACCTTC
TRBJ2-7,14,-,TRBD1,TRBV2,CASSEEQGGYEQYF,TGTGCCAGCAGTGAAGAACAGGGGGGCTACGAGCAGTACTTC
TRBJ2-7,14,many,-,TRBV5-1,CASSLEGGDHEQYF,TGCGCCAGCAGCTTGGAAGGGGGGGATCACGAGCAGTACTTC
TRBJ2-1,17,few,TRBD2,TRBV7-2,CASSLSTSGRARNEQFF,TGTGCCAGCAGCCTCTCGACTAGCGGGAGGGCCCGTAATGAGCAGTTCTTC
TRBJ2-5,13,-,TRBD1,TRBV7-9,CASSHDRDTEQYF,TGTGCCAGCAGCCATGACAGGGACACAGAGCAGTACTTC
TRBJ2-1,15,-,TRBD2,TRBV4-1,CASSQPTSGNNEQFF,TGCGCCAGCAGCCAACCGACTAGCGGGAACAATGAGCAGTTCTTC
TRBJ2-7,15,-,TRBD1,TRBV12-3/TRBV12-4,CASSRGQRENYEQYF,TGTGCCAGCAGTCGGGGACAGCGTGAAAACTACGAGCAGTACTTC
TRBJ2-7,15,few,TRBD1,TRBV28,CASSSRDSGSYEQYF,TGTGCCAGCAGCTCCCGGGACAGCGGCTCCTACGAGCAGTACTTC
TRBJ2-7,13,once,TRBD2,TRBV7-9,CASEREVSYEQYF,TGTGCCAGTGAGCGGGAGGTATCCTACGAGCAGTACTTC
TRBJ2-3,15,-,TRBD2,TRBV12-3/TRBV12-4,CASSFRAGGADTQYF,TGTGCCAGCAGTTTCCGAGCGGGAGGGGCAGATACGCAGTATTTT
TRBJ2-5,14,few,-,TRBV7-9,CASSPSGGGETQYF,TGTGCCAGCAGCCCCTCCGGAGGGGGGGAGACCCAGTACTTC
TRBJ1-5,14,-,-,TRBV12-3/TRBV12-4,CASSLGRENQPQHF,TGTGCCAGCAGTTTGGGGAGGGAAAATCAGCCCCAGCATTTT
TRBJ2-1,12,-,-,TRBV6-5,CASSYYCDEQFF,TGTGCCAGCAGTTACTACTGCGATGAGCAGTTCTTC
TRBJ2-5,13,-,TRBD1,TRBV10-3,CAIRTGGQETQYF,TGTGCCATCAGGACAGGGGGCCAAGAGACCCAGTACTTC
TRBJ2-3,17,-,-,TRBV27,CASSLGSGATSTDTQYF,TGTGCCAGCAGCCTAGGATCTGGGGCAACTAGCACAGATACGCAGTATTTT
TRBJ1-1,13,-,TRBD1,TRBV20-1,CSASPGQAGEAFF,TGCAGTGCTAGCCCGGGACAGGCGGGTGAAGCTTTCTTT
TRBJ2-1,13,-,TRBD1,TRBV7-2,CASSHDRGNEQFF,TGTGCCAGCAGCCATGACAGGGGTAATGAGCAGTTCTTC
TRBJ2-3,13,few,TRBD2,TRBV20-1,CSARRSGADTQYF,TGCAGTGCTAGAAGGAGCGGGGCAGATACGCAGTATTTT
TRBJ2-6,16,-,TRBD1,TRBV14,CASSGQDVSGANVLTF,TGTGCCAGCAGCGGACAGGACGTCTCTGGGGCCAACGTCCTGACTTTC
TRBJ2-5,13,few,-,TRBV6-5,CASSYLRGETQYF,TGTGCCAGCAGTTACTTGAGGGGGGAGACCCAGTACTTC
TRBJ2-7,13,-,-,TRBV10-3,CAISLEPHYEQYF,TGTGCCATCAGCCTGGAGCCCCACTACGAGCAGTACTTC
TRBJ2-5,12,-,-,TRBV27,CASRNSGGTQYF,TGTGCCAGCAGAAATTCCGGCGGGACCCAGTACTTC
TRBJ2-3,15,-,-,TRBV5-4,CASSLVGGATDTQYF,TGTGCCAGCAGCTTAGTAGGGGGTGCCACAGATACGCAGTATTTT
TRBJ2-6,13,-,-,TRBV27,CASSFFGANVLTF,TGTGCCAGCAGTTTTTTTGGGGCCAACGTCCTGACTTTC
TRBJ2-7,15,few,TRBD2,TRBV7-2,CASSILAGEGYEQYF,TGTGCCAGCAGCATACTAGCGGGGGAGGGGTACGAGCAGTACTTC
TRBJ2-3,16,-,TRBD2,TRBV18,CASSLVSGRPTDTQYF,TGTGCCAGCTCACTAGTCAGCGGGAGACCCACAGATACGCAGTATTTT
TRBJ2-7,16,-,TRBD1,TRBV5-1,CASSRSPGQVSYEQYF,TGCGCCAGCAGCAGATCCCCGGGACAGGTTTCCTACGAGCAGTACTTC
TRBJ1-1,13,-,-,TRBV3-1,CASSHTDRSEAFF,TGTGCCAGCAGCCATACAGACCGATCTGAAGCTTTCTTT
TRBJ2-1,15,-,TRBD2,TRBV20-1,CSAPGLAGPYNEQFF,TGCAGTGCTCCTGGACTAGCGGGTCCCTACAATGAGCAGTTCTTC
TRBJ2-3,14,-,TRBD1,TRBV12-3/TRBV12-4,CASSSQDRADMQYF,TGTGCCAGCAGTTCTCAGGACAGGGCAGATATGCAGTATTTT
TRBJ1-1,13,few,-,TRBV3-1,CASSLTENTEAFF,TGTGCCAGCAGCCTCACGGAGAACACTGAAGCTTTCTTT
TRBJ2-5,13,-,-,TRBV29-1,CSVVGGVQETQYF,TGCAGCGTTGTGGGGGGAGTCCAAGAGACCCAGTACTTC
TRBJ2-5,13,-,-,TRBV28,CASRSQGRNEQYF,TGTGCCAGCAGATCGCAGGGGCGAAATGAGCAGTACTTC
TRBJ2-7,16,few,TRBD2,TRBV5-1,CASSLDGTSATYEQYF,TGCGCCAGCAGCTTGGACGGGACTAGCGCGACCTACGAGCAGTACTTC
TRBJ1-1,12,few,-,TRBV24-1,CATSGPNTEAFF,TGTGCCACCAGTGGCCCAAACACTGAAGCTTTCTTT
TRBJ2-3,18,few,-,TRBV11-2,CASSLDWDIGGDTDTQYF,TGTGCCAGCAGCTTAGATTGGGATATAGGAGGGGACACAGATACGCAGTATTTT
TRBJ2-5,12,few,-,TRBV7-6,CASSFLPETQYF,TGTGCCAGCAGCTTCCTGCCGGAGACCCAGTACTTC
TRBJ1-4,14,-,-,TRBV7-2,CASSWTGKGEKLFF,TGTGCCAGCAGCTGGACCGGGAAAGGAGAAAAACTGTTTTTT
TRBJ2-4,16,few,-,TRBV4-2,CASSQTARSPGNIQYF,TGTGCCAGCAGCCAAACGGCCAGGTCTCCGGGAAACATTCAGTACTTC
TRBJ2-3,14,many,TRBD2,TRBV7-3,CASSLGLASDTQYF,TGTGCCAGCAGCTTGGGACTAGCCTCAGATACGCAGTATTTT
TRBJ1-2,15,-,TRBD1,TRBV28,CASSFGDRADYGCTF,TGTGCCAGCAGTTTCGGGGACAGGGCTGACTATGGCTGCACCTTC
TRBJ2-4,15,few,-,TRBV7-2,CASSLEGLAKNIQYF,TGTGCCAGCAGCTTAGAGGGCTTAGCCAAAAACATTCAGTACTTC
TRBJ2-5,15,few,-,TRBV25-1,CASSERRGFLETQYF,-
TRBJ2-7,14,-,-,TRBV18,CASSPTRVDYEQYF,TGTGCCAGCTCCCCTACTAGAGTTGACTACGAGCAGTACTTC
TRBJ2-3,16,-,-,TRBV2,CASSEKVLRATDTQYF,TGTGCCAGCAGTGAAAAGGTTCTCCGGGCTACAGATACGCAGTATTTT
TRBJ2-7,14,-,TRBD2,TRBV5-1,CASRDLAAGGEQYF,TGCGCCAGCAGGGACTTGGCAGCGGGAGGAGAGCAGTACTTC
TRBJ2-4,17,-,TRBD2,TRBV20-1,CSAARTSGSRVKNIQYF,TGCAGTGCTGCAAGGACTAGCGGGAGTCGGGTCAAAAACATTCAGTACTTC
TRBJ2-1,15,few,TRBD1,TRBV5-1,CANSWTGTGGNEQFF,TGCGCCAACAGCTGGACCGGGACAGGGGGAAATGAGCAGTTCTTC
TRBJ1-1,16,-,TRBD1,TRBV5-1,CASSARTGEGDTEAFF,TGCGCCAGCAGCGCCCGGACAGGGGAGGGGGACACTGAAGCTTTCTTT
TRBJ2-1,14,-,-,TRBV12-3/TRBV12-4,CASLPERAYNEQFF,TGTGCCAGCCTCCCTGAGCGAGCTTACAATGAGCAGTTCTTC
TRBJ2-7,12,-,-,TRBV7-9,CASSLAWDEQYF,TGTGCCAGCAGCTTAGCTTGGGATGAGCAGTACTTC
TRBJ2-5,14,-,-,TRBV7-2,CASSLSGRSWEQYF,TGTGCCAGCAGCCTTTCCGGGCGTTCTTGGGAGCAGTACTTC
TRBJ2-5,16,-,TRBD2,TRBV3-1,CASSQALAGVPETQYF,TGTGCCAGCAGCCAAGCATTAGCGGGAGTCCCAGAGACCCAGTACTTC
TRBJ2-3,16,-,-,TRBV7-3,CASSSDPTGTTDTQYF,TGTGCCAGCAGCTCTGATCCGACCGGGACGACAGATACGCAGTATTTT